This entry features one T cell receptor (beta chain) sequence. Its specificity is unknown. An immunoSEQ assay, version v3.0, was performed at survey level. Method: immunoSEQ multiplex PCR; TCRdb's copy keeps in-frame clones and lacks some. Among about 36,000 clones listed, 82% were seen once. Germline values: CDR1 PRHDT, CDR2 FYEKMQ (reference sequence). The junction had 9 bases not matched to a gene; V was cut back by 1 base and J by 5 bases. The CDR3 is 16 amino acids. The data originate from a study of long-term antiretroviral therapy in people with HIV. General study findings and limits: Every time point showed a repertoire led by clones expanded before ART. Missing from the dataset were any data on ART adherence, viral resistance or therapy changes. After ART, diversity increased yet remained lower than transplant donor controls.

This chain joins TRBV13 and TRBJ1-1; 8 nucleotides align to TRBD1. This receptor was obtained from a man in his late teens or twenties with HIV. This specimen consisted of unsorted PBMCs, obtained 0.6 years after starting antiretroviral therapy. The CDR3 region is CASSLVASRGLTEAFF. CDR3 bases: TGTGCCAGCAGCTTAGTTGCTAGCAGGGGGCTGACTGAAGCTTTCTTT. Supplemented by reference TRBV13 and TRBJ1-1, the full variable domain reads AAGVIQSPRHLIKEKRETATLKCYPIPRHDTVYWYQQGPGQDPQFLISFYEKMQSDKGSIPDRFSAQQFSDYHSELNMSSLELGDSALYFCASSLVASRGLTEAFFGQGTRLTVV.